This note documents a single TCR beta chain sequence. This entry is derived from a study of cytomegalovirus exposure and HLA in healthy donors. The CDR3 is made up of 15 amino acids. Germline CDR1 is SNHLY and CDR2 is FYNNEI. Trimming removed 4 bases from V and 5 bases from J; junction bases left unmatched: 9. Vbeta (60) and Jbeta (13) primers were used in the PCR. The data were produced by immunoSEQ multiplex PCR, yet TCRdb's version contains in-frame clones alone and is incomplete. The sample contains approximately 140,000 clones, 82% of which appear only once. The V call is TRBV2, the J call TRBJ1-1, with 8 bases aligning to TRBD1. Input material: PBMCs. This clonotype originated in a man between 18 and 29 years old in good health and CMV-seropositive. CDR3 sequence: CASSARGPTGTEAFF. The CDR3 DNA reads TGTGCCAGCAGTGCCAGGGGGCCAACGGGGACTGAAGCTTTCTTT.